This TCR beta chain was sequenced during a study of T cells after yellow fever vaccination. Background on the study: Preparation of fractions with low cell numbers was performed using SMART-Seq v4 Ultra Low Input.

The CDR3 contains 16 residues. V was trimmed by 4 bases and J by 3 bases, leaving 19 bases between them. CDR1 is SGHAT, CDR2 FQNNGV, per germline. Findings of the study overall: Most primary-vaccination clones reappeared after the booster (approximately 96% CD4, about 87% CD8).

About this clonotype itself: The antigen is unknown.

For TCR, cDNA came from 5'RACE template switching, which added a universal primer site and UMIs. Via MiXCR, TCRdb re-called the 5' RACE reads, giving one row per CDR3 protein. The sample lists under 600,000 distinct CDR3 sequences; around a fifth were seen once. The material was PBMCs, obtained approximately 22 days after the first yellow fever vaccination. This chain uses TRBV11-2 with TRBJ2-7, with D possibly TRBD1 on 6 matching bases. The sequence was collected from a man between 18 and 29 years old who received the YFV17D yellow fever vaccine. CDR3 DNA sequence: TGTGCCAGCAGCTGGCGTAGAGACAGGAGACACTACGAGCAGTACTTC. This encodes CASSWRRDRRHYEQYF.